This T cell receptor beta chain derives from a study of cytomegalovirus exposure and HLA in healthy donors. As for the study in general: HLA-typed donors were the source of roughly 85 million unique TCRs held in an early data release. Study-wide results and limits: Cytomegalovirus status was reportedly diagnosed by the classifier with high specificity and sensitivity. Later genetic work tied a missense DCLRE1C variant to beta-chain V and J trimming.

The germline V gene encodes CDR1 LNHDA and CDR2 SQIVND (reference sequence). The CDR3 runs to 15 residues. V shed 4 bases and J shed 1 base, with 12 bases lying between them. The count of this clone is one. The antigen is undetermined. A multiplex PCR was run with 60 Vbeta primers and 13 Jbeta primers. Only in-frame clones appear in the TCRdb table, and some are missing; sequencing was by immunoSEQ multiplex PCR. This table holds about 190,000 clones, 70% to 75% found once. The rearrangement links TRBV19 to TRBJ2-3; weak D call: TRBD1 (6 bases). Sequenced: PBMCs. The receptor was derived from a woman under 40 in good health and CMV-seropositive. CDR3 sequence reads: CASSNGGAGTDTQYF. The CDR3 bases are TGTGCCAGTAGTAATGGGGGCGCGGGCACAGATACGCAGTATTTT.